This record concerns one TCR beta chain sequence. Its target is not known. These data are taken from a study of T cell responses to AZD1222 COVID-19 vaccine. General study points: As reported, nearly half of all spike-specific TCRs target variant regions that are unmutated. Spike as a whole was targeted by vaccine-associated CD4 TCRs, dominant at 160-218 and 743-854. Two AZD1222 doses significantly raised spike-specific TCR breadth and depth over controls.

TCRdb keeps only in-frame clones here, not all; method: immunoSEQ multiplex PCR. The sample contains about 100,000 clones, approximately 84% of which appear only once. CDR3 length: 12 residues. CDR1 and CDR2 (germline): KGHDR, SFDVKD. The V end was cut by 7 bases, the J end by 7 bases, with 10 bases between. The clonotype comes from an adult in good health. The source material was peripheral blood, sampled on day 0 of AZD1222 vaccination. The chain carries TRBV24-1 and TRBJ1-5; TRBD1 might be the D (5 bases). The DNA of the CDR3 is TGTGCCACCAGCACAGGCGCACAGCCCCAGCATTTT. It encodes CATSTGAQPQHF.